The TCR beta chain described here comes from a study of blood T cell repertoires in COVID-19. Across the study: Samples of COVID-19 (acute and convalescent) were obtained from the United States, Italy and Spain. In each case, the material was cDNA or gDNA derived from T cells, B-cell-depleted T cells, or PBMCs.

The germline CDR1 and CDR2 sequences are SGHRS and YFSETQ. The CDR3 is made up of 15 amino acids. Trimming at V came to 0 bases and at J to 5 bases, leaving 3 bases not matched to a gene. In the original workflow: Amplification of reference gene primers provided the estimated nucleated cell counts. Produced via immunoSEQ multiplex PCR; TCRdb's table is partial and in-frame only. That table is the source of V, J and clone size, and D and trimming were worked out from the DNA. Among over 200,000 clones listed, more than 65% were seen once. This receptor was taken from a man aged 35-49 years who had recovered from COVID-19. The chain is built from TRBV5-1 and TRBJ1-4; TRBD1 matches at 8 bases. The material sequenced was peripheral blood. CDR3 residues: CASSLEAGGNEKLFF. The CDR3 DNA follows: TGCGCCAGCAGCTTGGAAGCAGGGGGCAATGAAAAACTGTTTTTT. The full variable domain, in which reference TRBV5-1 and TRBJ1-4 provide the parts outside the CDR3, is KAGVTQTPRYLIKTRGQQVTLSCSPISGHRSVSWYQQTPGQGLQFLFEYFSETQRNKGNFPGRFSGRQFSNSRSEMNVSTLELGDSALYLCASSLEAGGNEKLFFGSGTQLSVL.